These 25 T cell receptor beta chains share one sample of origin, sequenced in a study of blood T cell repertoires in COVID-19. Produced via immunoSEQ multiplex PCR; TCRdb's table is partial and in-frame only. Of approximately 230,000 clones in the sample, approximately 79% were seen once. Sequencing was carried out using peripheral blood. These receptors came from a woman over 75 with active or convalescent COVID-19.

This CDR3 is CASSFSQYNSPLHF. The DNA for the CDR3 is TGTGCCAGCAGTTTCAGTCAGTATAATTCACCCCTCCACTTT. This rearrangement joins TRBV27 to TRBJ1-6; D gene uncertain. Trimming shortened V by 3 bases and J by 4 bases, and 7 bases separated the two germline ends. From germline, CDR1 is MNHEY and CDR2 SMNVEV (reference sequence). The length of the CDR3 is 14 residues.

The rearrangement links TRBV10-3 to TRBJ2-5; no definite D call. V lost 3 bases to trimming and J lost 5 bases, with 7 bases between them. CDR3 length: 12 residues. Germline V gene lookup returns CDR1 ENHRY and CDR2 SYGVKD. The CDR3 protein is CAISDLRETQYF. The CDR3 nucleotides are TGTGCCATCAGTGATTTGAGGGAGACCCAGTACTTC.

The count of this clone is one. Compared with germline, one end of the junction differs, possibly owing to a read error. The chain has TRBV5-1 and TRBJ1-1; TRBD1 aligns across 12 bases. The CDR3 has 15 residues. Germline V gene sequence: CDR1 SGHRS, CDR2 YFSETQ. The CDR3 DNA reads TGCGCCAGCAGGTTGGGGACAGGGGGCGACACTGAAGCTTTCTTT. Amino acid sequence: CASRLGTGGDTEAFF.

This chain links TRBV19 with TRBJ2-3; unclear D gene. V lost 6 bases, J lost 3 bases, and 7 bases lay in between. Germline V lookup: CDR1 LNHDA, CDR2 SQIVND (reference sequence). This CDR3 has 12 amino acids. This CDR3 reads CASRAETDTQYF. The CDR3 region has the DNA TGTGCCAGTAGGGCGGAAACAGATACGCAGTATTTT.

This sequence joins TRBV5-1 and TRBJ2-7; 9 bases are shared with TRBD2. The CDR3 length is 16 residues. Germline lookup yields CDR1 SGHRS and CDR2 YFSETQ. V shed 6 bases, J shed 1 base, and the junction held 11 bases outside the gene matches. Written as DNA, the CDR3 is TGCGCCAGCACTCCCCATGGGAGCGGGGGGTCCTACGAGCAGTACTTC. It translates to CASTPHGSGGSYEQYF.

This clone has only a few counts. The V gene is TRBV5-1, the J gene TRBJ2-7; TRBD2 matches 11 bases. Germline V lookup: CDR1 SGHRS, CDR2 YFSETQ. The junction had 5 bases not matched to a gene; V was cut back by 2 bases and J by 4 bases. This CDR3 is 15 amino acids long. The CDR3 spells CASSFTTSGTYEQYF. CDR3 in DNA: TGCGCCAGCAGCTTCACGACTAGCGGGACGTACGAGCAGTACTTC. Full variable domain (missing parts from reference TRBV5-1 and TRBJ2-7): KAGVTQTPRYLIKTRGQQVTLSCSPISGHRSVSWYQQTPGQGLQFLFEYFSETQRNKGNFPGRFSGRQFSNSRSEMNVSTLELGDSALYLCASSFTTSGTYEQYFGPGTRLTVT.

The rearrangement links TRBV2 to TRBJ2-5; 8 bases align to TRBD1. Germline V gives CDR1 SNHLY, CDR2 FYNNEI. The CDR3 contains 16 residues. V lost 9 bases, J lost 8 bases, and 20 bases stayed unmatched. CDR3 region: CARTQAGGPKGATQYF. CDR3 in DNA: TGTGCCAGGACCCAGGCAGGGGGCCCAAAAGGAGCAACCCAGTACTTC.

This clone came up once. V is TRBV5-1 and J is TRBJ2-7; 7 bases align to TRBD1. The germline gives CDR1 SGHRS, CDR2 YFSETQ. CDR3 length: 15 residues. Germline trimming cut 0 bases from V and 3 bases from J; bases unmatched to any gene: 6. DNA of the CDR3: TGCGCCAGCAGCTTGGCCGGAGGACAGGACTACGAGCAGTACTTC. This translates into CASSLAGGQDYEQYF.

The count of this clone is one. J is TRBJ1-2 and V is TRBV28, with TRBD1 matching 9 bases. The germline CDR1 and CDR2 sequences are MDHEN and SYDVKM. The CDR3 has 14 amino acids. The V gene end was trimmed by 4 bases and the J gene end by 8 bases; junction bases not matched to a gene: 8. In nucleotides, the CDR3 is TGTGCCAGCAGTTCTACAGGGGGCCAGATGGGCTACACCTTC. Translated, it gives CASSSTGGQMGYTF.

The V call is TRBV27, the J call TRBJ2-1; TRBD2 matches at 10 bases. This CDR3 has 17 residues. Trimming at V came to 4 bases and at J to 1 base, leaving 7 bases not matched to a gene. Germline values: CDR1 MNHEY, CDR2 SMNVEV (reference sequence). DNA for the CDR3: TGTGCCAGCAGTTCGTTAGCGGGGGGCATGTCCTACAATGAGCAGTTCTTC. This sequence encodes CASSSLAGGMSYNEQFF.

The gene calls are TRBV5-1 and TRBJ2-7; TRBD2 matches at 9 bases. From germline, CDR1 is SGHRS and CDR2 YFSETQ. Trimming removed 0 bases from V and 2 bases from J; junction bases left unmatched: 6. The CDR3 length is 16 residues. Written as DNA, the CDR3 is TGCGCCAGCAGCTTGGCGGCTAGCGGGGAACCCTACGAGCAGTACTTC. It encodes CASSLAASGEPYEQYF.

The chain couples TRBV2 to TRBJ1-2; D not resolved. The CDR3 is 13 amino acids. V was clipped by 7 bases and J by 8 bases, with 17 bases between them. Germline CDR1 and CDR2: SNHLY and FYNNEI. The CDR3 nucleotides are TGTGCCAGCACCGGTTTCCAATCTTCGGGCTACACCTTC. Its translation is CASTGFQSSGYTF.

J is TRBJ1-2 and V is TRBV2; TRBD1 is a possible D gene (6 bases). Germline V gene lookup returns CDR1 SNHLY and CDR2 FYNNEI. CDR3 size: 14 residues. Trimming took off 6 bases at V and 1 base at J, with 12 bases between the two ends. The CDR3 here is CASRDSFYNYGYTF. The CDR3 coding sequence is TGTGCCAGCAGGGACAGCTTCTATAACTATGGCTACACCTTC.

The chain links TRBV9 to TRBJ2-1; 9 nucleotides line up with TRBD2. V lost 0 bases and J lost 7; bases outside the gene matches: 8. The CDR3 spans 16 residues. Germline-derived CDR1 and CDR2 are SGDLS and YYNGEE. As DNA, the CDR3 is TGTGCCAGCAGCGTAGTTGCGGGGGGGCCTGAGAATGAGCAGTTCTTC. This sequence encodes CASSVVAGGPENEQFF.

The chain uses TRBV28 and TRBJ2-7, with D maybe TRBD1 (6 bases). CDR1 is MDHEN and CDR2 is SYDVKM in the germline V gene. The CDR3 has 14 amino acids. The V end lost 8 bases, the J end lost 2 bases, and 16 bases lay between the germline ends. As DNA, the CDR3 is TGTGCCAGCGGCACAGGGTTATTCCCCTACGAGCAGTACTTC. Translated, it gives CASGTGLFPYEQYF.

The chain combines TRBV28 with TRBJ1-5; D might be TRBD1 (5 bases). Trimming removed 1 base from V and 6 bases from J, with 10 bases in between. CDR3 length: 14 residues. Germline CDR1 is MDHEN and CDR2 is SYDVKM. CDR3 in amino acids: CASSLFRDPQPQHF. CDR3 bases: TGTGCCAGCAGTTTATTCAGGGATCCTCAGCCCCAGCATTTT.

V gene TRBV19 combines with J gene TRBJ2-3, with D possibly TRBD2 on 5 matching bases. Deletions cut 5 bases from V and 6 bases from J, with 12 bases between. This CDR3 comprises 13 residues. Germline V gene sequence: CDR1 LNHDA, CDR2 SQIVND (reference sequence). The DNA for the CDR3 is TGTGCCAGTAGTCAACGGGGTGGCGATACGCAGTATTTT. This sequence encodes CASSQRGGDTQYF. The full variable domain, with the rest looked up from reference TRBV19 and TRBJ2-3, is DGGITQSPKYLFRKEGQNVTLSCEQNLNHDAMYWYRQDPGQGLRLIYYSQIVNDFQKGDIAEGYSVSREKKESFPLTVTSAQKNPTAFYLCASSQRGGDTQYFGPGTRLTVL.

This clone was counted only a few times. This sequence joins TRBV3-1 (or the pseudogene TRBV3-2) and TRBJ1-2, with 8 bases matching TRBD1. After removal of 4 bases from V and 2 bases from J, the junction contained 6 bases not matched to a gene. CDR1 and CDR2 (germline): LGHDT, YNNKEL (reference sequence). CDR3 length: 15 residues. DNA of the CDR3: TGTGCCAGCAGCCCTCGGACAGGGACCAACTATGGCTACACCTTC. Translation gives CASSPRTGTNYGYTF.

The CDR3 here is CASSSTGGYGYTF. CDR3 sequence (DNA): TGTGCCAGCAGTTCAACAGGGGGCTATGGCTACACCTTC. The V gene is TRBV28, the J gene TRBJ1-2; 8 bases align to TRBD1. CDR3 length equals 13 residues. Germline CDR1 MDHEN, CDR2 SYDVKM. V shed 4 bases and J 4 bases; nucleotides not matched to a gene: 2.

The DNA of the CDR3 is TGTGCCTGGAGTTCTATGACAGGGTGGGACACTGAAGCTTTCTTT. This codes for CAWSSMTGWDTEAFF. The chain has TRBV30 and TRBJ1-1; 7 nucleotides align to TRBD1. Trimming at V came to 2 bases and at J to 3 bases, leaving 9 bases not matched to a gene. Germline V gene lookup returns CDR1 GTSNPN and CDR2 SVGIG (reference sequence). This CDR3 region has 15 residues.

V and J are TRBV19 and TRBJ2-1; D is unresolved. Looked up from germline, CDR1 is LNHDA and CDR2 is SQIVND (reference sequence). The V and J ends lost 1 base and 4 bases respectively, with 11 bases between them. The CDR3 loop spans 15 amino acids. CDR3 bases: TGTGCCAGTAGTATAGGGCAAGTCCCTTACAATGAGCAGTTCTTC. Translated, it gives CASSIGQVPYNEQFF.

Written as DNA, the CDR3 is TGTGCCAGTAGTATGCAGGGGGCCCATAGCAATCAGCCCCAGCATTTT. Translating gives CASSMQGAHSNQPQHF. This chain links TRBV19 with TRBJ1-5; TRBD1 aligns across 8 bases. The trim removed 3 bases at V and 0 bases at J, leaving 4 bases unmatched. CDR3 length equals 16 residues. CDR1 is LNHDA and CDR2 is SQIVND in the germline V gene (reference sequence).

V usage is TRBV5-1 and J usage is TRBJ2-1; 7 nucleotides match TRBD2. V lost 0 bases, J lost 2 bases, and 2 bases stayed unmatched. The germline CDR1 and CDR2 sequences are SGHRS and YFSETQ. The CDR3 extends over 15 amino acids. This CDR3 reads CASSLGAGAYNEQFF. In DNA form, the CDR3 reads TGCGCCAGCAGCTTGGGGGCGGGAGCCTACAATGAGCAGTTCTTC. Complete variable domain (other parts from reference TRBV5-1 and TRBJ2-1): KAGVTQTPRYLIKTRGQQVTLSCSPISGHRSVSWYQQTPGQGLQFLFEYFSETQRNKGNFPGRFSGRQFSNSRSEMNVSTLELGDSALYLCASSLGAGAYNEQFFGPGTRLTVL.

CDR3 sequence: CASRVPGGIRKGYTF. The CDR3 nucleotides are TGTGCCAGCAGGGTACCAGGGGGAATCAGGAAGGGCTACACCTTC. The chain is built from TRBV28 and TRBJ1-2; 7 nucleotides match TRBD1. This CDR3 is built from 15 residues. CDR1 and CDR2 from the germline V gene are MDHEN and SYDVKM. V lost 6 bases, J lost 8 bases, and 15 bases stayed unmatched.

This clone occurred many times. This rearrangement joins TRBV10-1 to TRBJ2-1, with 7 bases fitting TRBD1. The CDR3 is 14 residues long. V dropped 8 bases and J dropped 11; count of bases not matched to a gene: 15. CDR1 and CDR2 from the germline V gene are WNHNN and SYGVQD (reference sequence). CDR3 DNA: TGCGCCAGCGGGCAGGGACAGCGTGATGTTAAGCAGTTCTTC. Translated: CASGQGQRDVKQFF.